The entry below describes one T cell receptor (beta chain). The method was immunoSEQ multiplex PCR; TCRdb's version includes in-frame clones alone and lacks a portion of them. Here the sample spans tens of thousands of clones, roughly four fifths being singletons. V trimming: 3 bases; J trimming: 4 bases; junction bases outside the gene matches: 5. The germline gives CDR1 MNHEY, CDR2 SMNVEV (reference sequence). This CDR3 has 15 amino acids. Treatment: randomized to nivolumab then ipilimumab (arm A) or the reverse (arm B). This sample was taken from a study of sequential checkpoint blockade in melanoma.

The material sequenced was CD8+ T cells sorted from blood (inferred from file names), taken from a patient given nivolumab and ipilimumab in sequence. This receptor was taken from a human donor with melanoma. The V gene is TRBV27, the J gene TRBJ2-3; 9 bases agree with TRBD1. Here the CDR3 reads CASSFTGGGADTQYF. DNA of the CDR3: TGTGCCAGCAGTTTCACAGGGGGCGGCGCAGATACGCAGTATTTT.